One sample yielded the 30 T cell receptor beta chains listed below, sequenced in a study of cytotoxic CD8 clonotypes in ibrutinib-treated CLL. Assay used: immunoSEQ multiplex PCR; TCRdb lists only in-frame clones, some missing. The data hold around 310,000 clones, with almost 80% observed a single time. Sequences were derived from PBMCs, sampled before ibrutinib treatment. Receptors originate from a human donor with chronic lymphocytic leukemia.

V is TRBV4-1 and J is TRBJ1-2, with TRBD1 as a possible D gene (6 bases). The CDR3 contains 14 residues. Germline values: CDR1 MGHRA, CDR2 YSYEKL. Trimming pared 3 bases from V and 8 bases from J, leaving 16 bases between. The CDR3 loop reads CASSHFTGLEGYTF. The CDR3 nucleotides read TGCGCCAGCAGCCACTTCACAGGGCTTGAAGGCTACACCTTC.

The V gene is TRBV15, the J gene TRBJ2-6; D not certain. The CDR3 spans 16 residues. Per the germline V gene, CDR1 is LNHNV and CDR2 is YYDKDF (reference sequence). Trimming stripped 0 bases from V and 1 base from J, with 7 bases between. CDR3 in amino acids: CATSREVGSGANVLTF. The CDR3 DNA sequence: TGTGCCACCAGCAGAGAGGTTGGGTCTGGGGCCAACGTCCTGACTTTC.

The CDR3 loop reads CATRRTVSTDTQYF. In DNA form, the CDR3 reads TGCGCCACACGACGGACAGTGAGCACAGATACGCAGTATTTT. The J gene is TRBJ2-3, the V gene TRBV10-1; possibly TRBD1 for D (6 bases). The CDR3 length is 14 residues. Germline V lookup: CDR1 WNHNN, CDR2 SYGVQD (reference sequence). The V end lost 10 bases, the J end lost 0 bases, and 14 bases lay between the germline ends.

The gene calls are TRBV10-3 and TRBJ2-7, with 11 nucleotides matching TRBD2. The CDR3 runs to 16 residues. Germline values: CDR1 ENHRY, CDR2 SYGVKD. V gave up 4 bases and J gave up 0 bases; unmatched junction bases: 5. The CDR3 DNA is TGTGCCATCAGTGGAGGGACTAGCGGATTCTCCTACGAGCAGTACTTC. Encoded protein: CAISGGTSGFSYEQYF.

The V gene is TRBV5-1, the J gene TRBJ2-2; D is perhaps TRBD2 (6 bases). The CDR3 length is 16 residues. Germline V CDR1 and CDR2: SGHRS, YFSETQ. Trimming took 5 bases from V and 6 from J, leaving 20 bases between them. CDR3 in DNA: TGCGCCAGCAGAGAACAACCGGGGACTTGGGCCGGGGAGCTGTTTTTT. Translating gives CASREQPGTWAGELFF. The full variable domain, its missing parts supplied by reference TRBV5-1 and TRBJ2-2, is KAGVTQTPRYLIKTRGQQVTLSCSPISGHRSVSWYQQTPGQGLQFLFEYFSETQRNKGNFPGRFSGRQFSNSRSEMNVSTLELGDSALYLCASREQPGTWAGELFFGEGSRLTVL.

CDR3 coding DNA: TGTGCCAGCAGCTTTTCAGGCAATCAGCCCCAGCATTTT. Translation gives CASSFSGNQPQHF. The chain combines TRBV5-5 with TRBJ1-5; D gene uncertain. V was pared by 2 bases and J by 2 bases, with 5 bases between. CDR3 length: 13 residues. CDR1 is SGHKS, CDR2 YYEKEE, per germline (reference sequence).

In its sample, this clone was seen a few times. The V gene is TRBV5-1, the J gene TRBJ2-5; D gene uncertain. V was trimmed by 1 base and J by 4 bases, leaving 5 bases between them. This CDR3 region has 12 residues. Germline V gene sequence: CDR1 SGHRS, CDR2 YFSETQ. The CDR3 loop is CASSLNGETQYF. Here the CDR3 DNA reads TGCGCCAGCAGCTTGAATGGAGAGACCCAGTACTTC.

The gene calls are TRBV19 and TRBJ2-3; 8 bases are a match to TRBD2. Unmatched junction bases numbered 6, after V lost 4 bases and J lost 3 bases. This CDR3 comprises 15 residues. From germline, CDR1 is LNHDA and CDR2 SQIVND (reference sequence). The CDR3 sequence is CASSKERETTDTQYF. In DNA form, the CDR3 reads TGTGCCAGTAGTAAGGAGCGGGAGACGACAGATACGCAGTATTTT. Full variable domain (remainder filled in from reference TRBV19 and TRBJ2-3): DGGITQSPKYLFRKEGQNVTLSCEQNLNHDAMYWYRQDPGQGLRLIYYSQIVNDFQKGDIAEGYSVSREKKESFPLTVTSAQKNPTAFYLCASSKERETTDTQYFGPGTRLTVL.

This clone has only a few counts. The rearrangement links TRBV4-2 to TRBJ1-1; the D is unclear. Deletions cut 0 bases from V and 11 bases from J, with 16 bases between. The CDR3 length is 14 residues. Germline lookup yields CDR1 LGHNA and CDR2 YNFKEQ. CDR3 in amino acids: CASSQEAVGVRAFF. The CDR3 DNA reads TGTGCCAGCAGCCAAGAAGCGGTTGGGGTCCGGGCTTTCTTT.

V is TRBV6-4 and J is TRBJ2-3; 9 bases match TRBD2. Germline V gene sequence: CDR1 MRHNA, CDR2 SNTAGT. V dropped 3 bases and J dropped 4; count of bases not matched to a gene: 8. This CDR3 has 16 amino acids. The CDR3 DNA sequence: TGTGCCAGCAGTGAGGAGTTTAGCGGGAGTTCAGATACGCAGTATTTT. This codes for CASSEEFSGSSDTQYF.

The chain couples TRBV6-5 to TRBJ1-1; TRBD1 aligns across 9 bases. The CDR3 sequence is 13 residues long. Germline V CDR1 and CDR2: MNHEY, SVGAGI. V trimming: 8 bases; J trimming: 4 bases; junction bases outside the gene matches: 5. CDR3 residues: CASSRTGVTEAFF. The CDR3 DNA is TGTGCCAGCTCCCGGACAGGGGTCACTGAAGCTTTCTTT.

The rearrangement uses TRBV25-1 and TRBJ2-1, with D unresolved. The CDR3 spans 11 residues. CDR1 is MGHDK and CDR2 is SYGVNS in the germline V gene. The V gene lost 5 bases and the J gene lost 9 bases, with 8 bases spanning the gap. CDR3 in DNA: TGTGCCAGCAGTCGGGTCCTTGAGCAGTTCTTC. Encoded protein: CASSRVLEQFF.

The chain employs TRBV5-1 and TRBJ1-3; D gene unclear. CDR3 size: 14 residues. The V end was cut by 0 bases, the J end by 5 bases, with 9 bases between. CDR1 and CDR2 (germline): SGHRS, YFSETQ. CDR3 DNA: TGCGCCAGCAGCTTGGATGCCAGCAGAAACACCATATATTTT. Its protein is CASSLDASRNTIYF.

This clone was found once. The V and J genes are TRBV30 and TRBJ1-1; D is unresolved. Trimming left V 4 bases short and J 7 bases short, with 10 bases between. The CDR3 is 11 amino acids. CDR1 GTSNPN and CDR2 SVGIG come from the germline V gene (reference sequence). In nucleotides, the CDR3 is TGTGCCTGGACATGGACTAATGAAGCTTTCTTT. It translates to CAWTWTNEAFF.

The CDR3 DNA follows: TGTGCCAGCAGCGTACAAGGAGGGCCTTGGGAGACCCAGTACTTC. This translates into CASSVQGGPWETQYF. The gene calls are TRBV9 and TRBJ2-5; tentatively, D is TRBD2 (6 bases). The CDR3 has 15 amino acids. Between the trimmed V and J ends, which lost 1 base and 5 bases, there was a span of 15 bases. Germline-derived CDR1 and CDR2 are SGDLS and YYNGEE. Variable domain in full (rest from reference TRBV9 and TRBJ2-5): DSGVTQTPKHLITATGQRVTLRCSPRSGDLSVYWYQQSLDQGLQFLIQYYNGEERAKGNILERFSAQQFPDLHSELNLSSLELGDSALYFCASSVQGGPWETQYFGPGTRLLVL.

The V and J genes are TRBV25-1 and TRBJ1-2, with D unresolved. V was shortened by 2 bases and J by 7 bases, with 14 bases between the two germline ends. Germline-derived CDR1 and CDR2 are MGHDK and SYGVNS. The CDR3 is 14 amino acids. CDR3 loop: CASSEGWAGFGYTF. CDR3 nucleotides: TGTGCCAGCAGTGAAGGGTGGGCAGGCTTTGGCTACACCTTC.

The DNA of the CDR3 is TGTGCCAGCAGCCCGGACACCCCGGCGAACTATGGCTACACCTTC. Translating gives CASSPDTPANYGYTF. The chain employs TRBV7-2 and TRBJ1-2, with D perhaps TRBD1 (5 bases). The germline V gene has CDR1 SGHTA and CDR2 FQGNSA. This CDR3 spans 15 amino acids. The germline V and J ends were trimmed by 5 bases and 2 bases, with 15 bases remaining between them.

The chain is built from TRBV13 and TRBJ2-7, with TRBD2 identical over 15 bases. The CDR3 is 16 amino acids. V was clipped by 5 bases and J by 6 bases; unmatched bases: 8. Germline V gene sequence: CDR1 PRHDT, CDR2 FYEKMQ (reference sequence). The CDR3 DNA is TGTGCCAGCAGCCTAAGGACTAGCGGGAGGGCCGCCGAGCAGTACTTC. Translation: CASSLRTSGRAAEQYF.

The V call is TRBV18, the J call TRBJ1-1; D is perhaps TRBD1 (6 bases). V shed 2 bases and J shed 1 base, with 11 bases lying between them. Per germline, CDR1 KGHSH and CDR2 LQKENI. The CDR3 covers 15 residues. CDR3 DNA sequence: TGTGCCAGCTCACCAATACAGGGAGGGAACACTGAAGCTTTCTTT. This codes for CASSPIQGGNTEAFF.

In DNA form, the CDR3 reads TGTGCCAGCAGCCAACTAGCGGGAGGACCCTACGAGCAGTACTTC. As protein: CASSQLAGGPYEQYF. This sequence joins TRBV4-2 and TRBJ2-7, with 11 bases fitting TRBD2. CDR3 length equals 15 residues. Per the germline V gene, CDR1 is LGHNA and CDR2 is YNFKEQ. Trimming at V came to 2 bases and at J to 2 bases, leaving 2 bases not matched to a gene.

This rearrangement joins TRBV10-3 to TRBJ1-6; D unclear. V lost 3 bases, J lost 11 bases, and 14 bases lay in between. CDR1 and CDR2 (germline): ENHRY, SYGVKD. The CDR3 is 14 amino acids. The CDR3 here is CAISDPGSITPLHF. The CDR3 DNA follows: TGTGCCATCAGTGACCCGGGGAGTATCACACCCCTCCACTTT.

In its sample, this clone was seen once. The V gene is TRBV4-2, the J gene TRBJ1-2; 8 bases fit TRBD1. This CDR3 comprises 15 residues. Germline CDR1 is LGHNA and CDR2 is YNFKEQ. Germline trimming cut 0 bases from V and 2 bases from J; bases unmatched to any gene: 2. This chain's CDR3 is CASSQDGDRNYGYTF. DNA for the CDR3: TGTGCCAGCAGCCAAGATGGGGACAGGAACTATGGCTACACCTTC.

The chain combines TRBV19 with TRBJ1-1; perhaps TRBD1 as D (6 bases). Trimming took off 5 bases at V and 0 bases at J, with 13 bases between the two ends. This CDR3 has 15 amino acids. Germline V gene lookup returns CDR1 LNHDA and CDR2 SQIVND (reference sequence). CDR3 DNA: TGTGCCAGTAGTGCGTACAGGGACCTGAACACTGAAGCTTTCTTT. Translating gives CASSAYRDLNTEAFF.

The V call is TRBV5-6, the J call TRBJ1-2; D gene ambiguous. This CDR3 region has 15 residues. V gave up 2 bases and J gave up 4 bases, with 15 bases separating them. Germline V CDR1 and CDR2: SGHDT, YYEEEE. CDR3 sequence reads: CASSFTRIYIYGYTF. CDR3 sequence (DNA): TGTGCCAGCAGCTTTACCAGGATCTATATCTATGGCTACACCTTC.

The V and J genes are TRBV4-1 and TRBJ2-2, with D unresolved. The V end lost 1 base, the J end lost 6 bases, and 6 bases lay between the germline ends. The germline V gene has CDR1 MGHRA and CDR2 YSYEKL. The CDR3 length is 13 residues. CDR3 loop: CASSQVNPGELFF. As DNA, the CDR3 is TGCGCCAGCAGCCAAGTCAATCCCGGGGAGCTGTTTTTT.

The V and J genes are TRBV7-3 and TRBJ1-4; unclear D gene. In germline, CDR1 is SGHTA, CDR2 FQGTGA. V lost 5 bases, J lost 7 bases, and 11 bases lay in between. This CDR3 contains 13 residues. The CDR3 spells CASSSDRGEKLFF. As DNA, the CDR3 is TGTGCCAGCAGCAGTGACCGGGGTGAAAAACTGTTTTTT.

In this sample, this clone turned up once. V is TRBV5-1 and J is TRBJ1-1; 9 bases map to TRBD1. V lost 1 base and J lost 9; bases outside the gene matches: 10. This CDR3 has 15 residues. Germline V gives CDR1 SGHRS, CDR2 YFSETQ. CDR3: CASSLPDRGSGKAFF. The CDR3 region has the DNA TGCGCCAGCAGCTTGCCAGACAGGGGGAGTGGAAAAGCTTTCTTT. The entire variable domain, with the rest obtained from reference TRBV5-1 and TRBJ1-1, is as follows: KAGVTQTPRYLIKTRGQQVTLSCSPISGHRSVSWYQQTPGQGLQFLFEYFSETQRNKGNFPGRFSGRQFSNSRSEMNVSTLELGDSALYLCASSLPDRGSGKAFFGQGTRLTVV.

The rearrangement uses TRBV7-6 and TRBJ2-1, with TRBD2 as a possible D gene (6 bases). Trimming removed 1 base from V and 4 bases from J, with 8 bases in between. This CDR3 comprises 14 residues. Germline assignment: CDR1 SGHVS and CDR2 FNYEAQ. CDR3 nucleotide sequence: TGTGCCAGCAGCTTAGGGGAGGAATACAATGAGCAGTTCTTC. Translating gives CASSLGEEYNEQFF.

The rearrangement links TRBV27 to TRBJ2-7; D unresolved. V lost 5 bases to trimming and J lost 4 bases, with 12 bases between them. This CDR3 has 13 amino acids. Per the germline V gene, CDR1 is MNHEY and CDR2 is SMNVEV (reference sequence). Here the CDR3 DNA reads TGTGCCAGCAGTCCTCCAAACACTTACGAGCAGTACTTC. This gives the protein CASSPPNTYEQYF.

The chain recombines TRBV2 with TRBJ2-6; D is unresolved. Deletions cut 4 bases from V and 0 bases from J, with 7 bases between. The V gene's germline CDR1 is SNHLY and CDR2 FYNNEI. There are 15 residues in the CDR3. CDR3 nucleotide sequence: TGTGCCAGCAGTGGCGGTGTCTCTGGGGCCAACGTCCTGACTTTC. Translation: CASSGGVSGANVLTF.